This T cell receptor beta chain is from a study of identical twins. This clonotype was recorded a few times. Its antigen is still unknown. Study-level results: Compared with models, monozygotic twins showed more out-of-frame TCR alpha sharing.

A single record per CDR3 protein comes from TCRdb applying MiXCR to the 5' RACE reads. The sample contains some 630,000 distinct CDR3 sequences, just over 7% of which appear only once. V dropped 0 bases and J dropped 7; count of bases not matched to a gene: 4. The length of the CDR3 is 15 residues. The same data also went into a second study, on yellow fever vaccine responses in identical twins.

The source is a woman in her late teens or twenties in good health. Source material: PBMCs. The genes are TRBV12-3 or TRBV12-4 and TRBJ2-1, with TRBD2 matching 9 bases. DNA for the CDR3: TGTGCCAGCAGTTTAGCAAGGACTAGCGTAAATGAGCAGTTCTTC. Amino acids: CASSLARTSVNEQFF.